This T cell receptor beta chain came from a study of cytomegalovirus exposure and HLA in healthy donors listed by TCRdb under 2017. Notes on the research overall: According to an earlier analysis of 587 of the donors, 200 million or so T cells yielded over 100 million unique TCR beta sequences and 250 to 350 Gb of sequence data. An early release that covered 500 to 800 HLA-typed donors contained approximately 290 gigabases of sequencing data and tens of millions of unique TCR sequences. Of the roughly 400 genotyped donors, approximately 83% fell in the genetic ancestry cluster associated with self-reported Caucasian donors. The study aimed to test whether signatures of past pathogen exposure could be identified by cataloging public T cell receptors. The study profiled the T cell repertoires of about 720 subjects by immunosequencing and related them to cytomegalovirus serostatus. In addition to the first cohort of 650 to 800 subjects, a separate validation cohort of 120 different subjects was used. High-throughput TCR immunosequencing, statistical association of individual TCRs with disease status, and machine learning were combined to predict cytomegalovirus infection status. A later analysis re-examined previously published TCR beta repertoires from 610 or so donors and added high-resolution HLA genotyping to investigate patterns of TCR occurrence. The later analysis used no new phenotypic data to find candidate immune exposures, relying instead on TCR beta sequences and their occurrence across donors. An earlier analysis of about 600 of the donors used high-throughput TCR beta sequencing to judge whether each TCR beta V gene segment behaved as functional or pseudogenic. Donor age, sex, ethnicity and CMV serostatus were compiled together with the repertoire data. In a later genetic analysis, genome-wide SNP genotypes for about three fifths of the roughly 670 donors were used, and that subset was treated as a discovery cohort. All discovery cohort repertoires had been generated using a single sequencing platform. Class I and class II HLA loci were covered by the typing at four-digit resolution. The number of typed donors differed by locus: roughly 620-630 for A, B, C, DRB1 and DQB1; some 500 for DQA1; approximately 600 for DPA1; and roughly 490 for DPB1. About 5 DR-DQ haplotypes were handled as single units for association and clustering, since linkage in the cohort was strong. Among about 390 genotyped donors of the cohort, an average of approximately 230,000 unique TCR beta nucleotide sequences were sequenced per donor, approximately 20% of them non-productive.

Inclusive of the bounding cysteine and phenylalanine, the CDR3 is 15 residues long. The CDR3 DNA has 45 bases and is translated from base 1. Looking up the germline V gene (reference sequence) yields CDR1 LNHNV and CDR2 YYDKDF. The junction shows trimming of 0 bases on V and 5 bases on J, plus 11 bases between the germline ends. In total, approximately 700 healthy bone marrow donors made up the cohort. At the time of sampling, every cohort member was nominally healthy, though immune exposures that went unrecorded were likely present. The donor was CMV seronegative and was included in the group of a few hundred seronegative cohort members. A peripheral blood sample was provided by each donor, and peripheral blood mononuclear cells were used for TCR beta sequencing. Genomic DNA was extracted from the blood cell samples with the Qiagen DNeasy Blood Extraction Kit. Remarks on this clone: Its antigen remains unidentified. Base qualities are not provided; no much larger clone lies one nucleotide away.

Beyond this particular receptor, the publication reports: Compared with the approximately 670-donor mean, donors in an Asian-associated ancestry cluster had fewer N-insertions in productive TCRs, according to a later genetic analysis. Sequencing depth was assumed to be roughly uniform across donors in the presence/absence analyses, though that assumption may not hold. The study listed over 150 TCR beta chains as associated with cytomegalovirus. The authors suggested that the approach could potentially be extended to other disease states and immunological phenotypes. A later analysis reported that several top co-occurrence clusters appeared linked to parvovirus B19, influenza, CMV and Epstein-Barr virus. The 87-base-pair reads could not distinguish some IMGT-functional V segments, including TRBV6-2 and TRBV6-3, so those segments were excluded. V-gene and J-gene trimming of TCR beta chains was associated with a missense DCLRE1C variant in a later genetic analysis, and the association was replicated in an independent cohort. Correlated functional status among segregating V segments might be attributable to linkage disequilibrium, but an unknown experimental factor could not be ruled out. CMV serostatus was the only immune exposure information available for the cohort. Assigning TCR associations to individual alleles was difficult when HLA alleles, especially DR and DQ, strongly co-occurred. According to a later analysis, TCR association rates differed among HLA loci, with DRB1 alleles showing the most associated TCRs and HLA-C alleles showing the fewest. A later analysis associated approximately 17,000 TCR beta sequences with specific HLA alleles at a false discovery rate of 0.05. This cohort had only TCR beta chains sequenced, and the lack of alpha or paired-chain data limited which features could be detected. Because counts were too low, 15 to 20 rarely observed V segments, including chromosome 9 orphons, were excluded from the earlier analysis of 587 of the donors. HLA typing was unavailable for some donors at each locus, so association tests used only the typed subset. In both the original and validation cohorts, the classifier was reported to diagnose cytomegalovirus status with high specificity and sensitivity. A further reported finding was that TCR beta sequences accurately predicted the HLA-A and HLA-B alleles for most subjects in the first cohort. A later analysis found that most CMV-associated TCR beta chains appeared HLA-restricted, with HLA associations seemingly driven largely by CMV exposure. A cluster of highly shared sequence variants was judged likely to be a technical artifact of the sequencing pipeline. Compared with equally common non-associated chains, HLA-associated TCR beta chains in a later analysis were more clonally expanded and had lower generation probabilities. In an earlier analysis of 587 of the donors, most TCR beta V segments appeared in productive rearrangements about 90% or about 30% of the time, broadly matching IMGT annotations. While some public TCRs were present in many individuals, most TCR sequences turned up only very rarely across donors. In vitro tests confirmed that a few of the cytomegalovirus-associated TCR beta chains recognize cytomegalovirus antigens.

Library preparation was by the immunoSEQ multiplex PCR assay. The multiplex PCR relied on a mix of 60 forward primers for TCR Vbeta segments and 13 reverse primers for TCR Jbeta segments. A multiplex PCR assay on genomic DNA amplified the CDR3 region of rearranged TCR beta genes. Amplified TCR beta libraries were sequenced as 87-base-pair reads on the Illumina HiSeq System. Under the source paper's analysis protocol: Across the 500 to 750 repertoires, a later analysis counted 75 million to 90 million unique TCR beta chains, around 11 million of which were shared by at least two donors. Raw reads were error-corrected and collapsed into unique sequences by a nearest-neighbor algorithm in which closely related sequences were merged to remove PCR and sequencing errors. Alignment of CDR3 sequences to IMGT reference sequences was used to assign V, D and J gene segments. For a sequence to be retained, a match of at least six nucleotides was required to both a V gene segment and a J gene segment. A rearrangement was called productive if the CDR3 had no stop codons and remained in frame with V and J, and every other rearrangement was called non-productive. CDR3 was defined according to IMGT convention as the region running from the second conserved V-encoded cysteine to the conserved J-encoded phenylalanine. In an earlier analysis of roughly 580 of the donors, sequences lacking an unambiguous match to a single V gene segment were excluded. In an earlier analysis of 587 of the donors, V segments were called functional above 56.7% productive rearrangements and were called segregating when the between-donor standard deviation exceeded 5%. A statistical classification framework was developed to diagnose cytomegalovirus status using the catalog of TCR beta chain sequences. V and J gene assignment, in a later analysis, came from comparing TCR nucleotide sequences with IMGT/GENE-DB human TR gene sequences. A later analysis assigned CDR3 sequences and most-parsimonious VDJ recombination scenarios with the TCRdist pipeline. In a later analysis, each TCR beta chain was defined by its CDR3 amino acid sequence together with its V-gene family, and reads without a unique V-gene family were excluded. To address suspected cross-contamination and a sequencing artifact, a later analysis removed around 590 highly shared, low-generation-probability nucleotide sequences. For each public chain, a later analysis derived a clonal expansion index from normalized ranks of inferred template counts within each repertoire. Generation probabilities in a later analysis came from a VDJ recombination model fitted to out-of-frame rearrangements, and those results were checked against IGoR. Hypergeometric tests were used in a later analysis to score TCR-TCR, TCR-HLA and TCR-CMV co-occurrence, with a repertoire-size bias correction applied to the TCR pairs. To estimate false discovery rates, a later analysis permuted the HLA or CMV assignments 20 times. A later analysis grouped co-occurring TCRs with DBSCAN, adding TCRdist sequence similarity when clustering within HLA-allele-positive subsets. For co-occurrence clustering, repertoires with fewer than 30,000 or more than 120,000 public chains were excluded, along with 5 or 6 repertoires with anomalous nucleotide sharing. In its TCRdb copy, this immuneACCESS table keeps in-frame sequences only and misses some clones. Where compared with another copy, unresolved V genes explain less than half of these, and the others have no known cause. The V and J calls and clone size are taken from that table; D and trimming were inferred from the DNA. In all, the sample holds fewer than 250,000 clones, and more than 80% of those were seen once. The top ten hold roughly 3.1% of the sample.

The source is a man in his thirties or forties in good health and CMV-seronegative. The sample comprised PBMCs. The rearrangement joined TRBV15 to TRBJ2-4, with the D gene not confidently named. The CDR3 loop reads CATSRELVRENIQYF. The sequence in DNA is TGTGCCACCAGCAGAGAACTGGTTCGGGAAAACATTCAGTACTTC.